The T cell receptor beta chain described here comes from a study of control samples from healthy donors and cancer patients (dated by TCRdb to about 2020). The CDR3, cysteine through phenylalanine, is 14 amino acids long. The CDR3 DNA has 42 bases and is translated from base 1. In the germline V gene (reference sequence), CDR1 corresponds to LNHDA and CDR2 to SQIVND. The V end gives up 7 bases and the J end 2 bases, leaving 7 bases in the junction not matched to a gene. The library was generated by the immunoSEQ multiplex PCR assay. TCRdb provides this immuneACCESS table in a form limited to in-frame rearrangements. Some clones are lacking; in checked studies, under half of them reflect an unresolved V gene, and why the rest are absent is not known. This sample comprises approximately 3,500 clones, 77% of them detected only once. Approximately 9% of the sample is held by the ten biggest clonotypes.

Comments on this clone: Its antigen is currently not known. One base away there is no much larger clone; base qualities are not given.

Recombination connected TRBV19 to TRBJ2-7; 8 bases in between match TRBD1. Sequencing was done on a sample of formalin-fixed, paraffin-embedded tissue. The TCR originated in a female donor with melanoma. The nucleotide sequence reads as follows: TGTGCCAGTATCCGACAGGGGAGGACCTACGAGCAGTACTTC. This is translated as CASIRQGRTYEQYF.